The clone carrying this T cell receptor beta chain was seen a few times. Its antigen is still unknown. Only in-frame clones appear in the TCRdb table, and some are missing; sequencing was by immunoSEQ multiplex PCR. The sample lists around 170,000 clones, approximately 90% occurring once. These data belong to a study of T cell responses to AZD1222 COVID-19 vaccine. General study points: A mostly white British donor set with more females was recruited, and clonal diversity was possibly underestimated.

This receptor was obtained from an adult in good health. Sequencing was performed on peripheral blood, taken on day 0 of AZD1222 vaccination.

The CDR3 DNA sequence: TGTGCCAGCAGCTCTTCCTACGAGCAGTACTTC. Its protein product is CASSSSYEQYF. The chain carries TRBV5-8 and TRBJ2-7; D is ambiguous. Germline-derived CDR1 and CDR2 are SGHTS and YDEGEE. Between the trimmed V and J ends, which lost 3 bases and 1 base, there was a span of 2 bases. The CDR3 sequence is 11 residues long.